Listed below are T cell receptor beta chains from one sample, sequenced in a study of shared clonotypes between healthy human individuals. Clones were sequenced by immunoSEQ multiplex PCR, and TCRdb holds only the in-frame ones, with some missing. This sample has roughly 2,000,000 clones; approximately 95% occur once, and the top ten carry 1% to 1.5%. The sequenced material came from naive CD8+ T cells sorted from blood. These receptors were obtained from a man aged 18 to 29 in good health. Both conserved end residues are trimmed from each CDR3. Fields, in order: D gene, V gene, J gene, CDR3 length, CDR3 protein. The D gene is left open where the match is weak.

TRBD2	TRBV5-1	TRBJ2-7	13	ASSLGSGSSYEQY
-	TRBV5-4	TRBJ2-5	10	ASSPDWETQY
TRBD2	TRBV6-4	TRBJ2-7	14	ASSDSILAGAYEQY
TRBD1	TRBV14	TRBJ2-5	13	ASRPTGGAEETQY
TRBD2	TRBV27	TRBJ2-7	13	ASSFSAGSSYEQY
TRBD2	TRBV7-9	TRBJ2-7	14	ASSTPTSGLSYEQY
TRBD1	TRBV27	TRBJ2-7	15	ASSFSPGTGRAYEQY
-	TRBV7-9	TRBJ2-7	10	ASSPASYEQY
TRBD2	TRBV29-1	TRBJ2-7	13	SVRGGTAGLYEQY
-	TRBV14	TRBJ1-2	11	ASSPTSNYGYT
-	TRBV5-5	TRBJ2-7	11	ASSLEDGYEQY
TRBD2	TRBV29-1	TRBJ2-1	14	SVEIAGVSSYNEQF
-	TRBV19	TRBJ1-2	11	ASSITTGYGYT
TRBD2	TRBV9	TRBJ2-3	13	ASSVIAREGDTQY
-	TRBV7-9	TRBJ2-7	10	ASSLVRDEQY
-	TRBV7-8	TRBJ1-5	12	ASSANRENQPQH
-	TRBV5-4	TRBJ1-4	9	ASSSGEKLF
-	TRBV4-1	TRBJ1-4	14	ASSQSLGRTNEKLF
TRBD1	TRBV19	TRBJ1-2	13	ASNTNFGQGDGYT
-	TRBV7-9	TRBJ1-1	15	ASSLPRGSEGGTEAF
TRBD1	TRBV27	TRBJ1-6	13	ASSLSGGSYSPLH
-	TRBV2	TRBJ2-7	16	ASSEPIKGVGGRYEQY